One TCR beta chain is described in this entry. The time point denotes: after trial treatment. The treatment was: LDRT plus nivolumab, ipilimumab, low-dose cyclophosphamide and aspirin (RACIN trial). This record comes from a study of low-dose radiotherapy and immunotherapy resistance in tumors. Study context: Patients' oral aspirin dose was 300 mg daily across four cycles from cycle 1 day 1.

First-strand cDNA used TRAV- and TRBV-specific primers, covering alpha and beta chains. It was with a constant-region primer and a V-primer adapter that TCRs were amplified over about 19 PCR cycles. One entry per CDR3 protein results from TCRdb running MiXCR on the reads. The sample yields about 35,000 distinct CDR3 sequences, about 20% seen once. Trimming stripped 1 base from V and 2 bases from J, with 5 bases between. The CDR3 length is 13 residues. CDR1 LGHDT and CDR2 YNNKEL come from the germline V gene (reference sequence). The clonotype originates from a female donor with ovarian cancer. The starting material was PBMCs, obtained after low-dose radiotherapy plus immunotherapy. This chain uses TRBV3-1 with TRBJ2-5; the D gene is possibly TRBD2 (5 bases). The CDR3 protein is CASSQGGQETQYF. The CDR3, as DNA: TGTGCCAGCAGCCAAGGCGGGCAAGAGACCCAGTACTTC.